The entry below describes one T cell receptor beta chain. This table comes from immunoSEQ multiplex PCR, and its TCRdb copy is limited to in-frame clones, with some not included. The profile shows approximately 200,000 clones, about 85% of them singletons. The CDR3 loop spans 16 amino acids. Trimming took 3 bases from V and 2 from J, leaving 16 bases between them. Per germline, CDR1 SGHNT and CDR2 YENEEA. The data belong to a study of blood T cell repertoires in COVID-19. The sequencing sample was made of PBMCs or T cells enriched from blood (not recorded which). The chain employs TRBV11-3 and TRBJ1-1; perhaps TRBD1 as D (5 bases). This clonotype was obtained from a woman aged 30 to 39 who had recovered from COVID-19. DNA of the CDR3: TGTGCCAGCAGCTTTCGACAGATACTAAGTAACACTGAAGCTTTCTTT. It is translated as CASSFRQILSNTEAFF.